This T cell receptor (beta chain) was captured in a study of T-cell memory formation after mild COVID-19 (dated by TCRdb to the early 2020s). Background on the whole study: TCR sequence clusters from the two donors were largely donor specific. Two young, previously healthy adult volunteers made up the cohort, one male and one female. T-cell clones expanding and contracting after mild COVID-19 in a couple of donors were tracked by longitudinal TCRalpha and TCRbeta repertoire sequencing.

Sequences SGHAT (CDR1) and FQNNGV (CDR2) are obtained from the germline V gene. V trim: 3 bases; J trim: 4 bases; unmatched bases: 4. Measured from the cysteine to the phenylalanine, the CDR3 is 15 residues long. Of all the DNA, just the CDR3 is kept, 45 bases in frame from base 1. This clonotype occurred many times. No cognate antigen has been identified for it. No much larger clone exists at a distance of one base, and base qualities are not known. Broader findings and caveats from the paper: Contracting CD4+ clones were located mainly in the CM and EM memory subsets, whereas CD8+ clones were found to be enriched in EMRA. The study covered only two mild cases, and larger cohorts including severe cases with pre-infection samples were considered necessary. The second-wave clones that peaked on day 37 were not confirmed to be SARS-CoV-2 specific. Balanced CD4/CD8 phenotypes were observed for clones contracting from day 15 to 85, whereas a bias towards CD4+ was observed for a second wave of clones expanding from day 15 to 37. The detection of some responding clones in pre-infection memory suggests that pre-existing cross-reactive memory T cells joined the SARS-CoV-2 response.

TCRdb names Illumina NovaSeq 6000 as the instrument used. Using 5'RACE with constant-segment primers, TCRalpha and TCRbeta cDNA libraries were constructed, with sample barcodes and unique molecular identifiers added in the process. RNA was extracted from every sample with Trizol reagent. The libraries were amplified in two PCR steps, and the second step added a second sample barcode and Illumina TruSeq adapters. The libraries were sequenced on an Illumina NovaSeq using 2 x 150 bp paired-end reads. In the original analysis: With migec v1.2.7, reads were demultiplexed and then collapsed into UMI-guided consensus sequences. Using mixcr v2.1.11, UMI consensuses were aligned to TRA and TRB V and J templates and then assembled into clonotypes. Expanded or contracted clonotypes were those called significant by both edgeR and NoisET, with noise models trained on biological replicates. For edgeR calls, the thresholds were a false discovery rate-adjusted p below 0.01 and a log2 fold-change of 1. PCA with hierarchical clustering of max-normalized trajectories of the 1000 most abundant clonotypes was used as exploratory dynamics analysis. Each responding clone was given a CD4 or CD8 phenotype based on the CD4+ and CD8+ repertoires, which had been sequenced separately. TCRdb passed the public sequencing reads through fastp at Q25 and MiXCR, retaining productive beta sequences. Each CDR3 protein gets just one entry, which takes the most common genes and DNA from the rows behind it. TCRdb assigned the V and J calls; the authors' analysis was not used. For this sample there are 25,000 to 35,000 distinct CDR3 sequences; less than 7.5% appear just once. The ten largest make up 14% of the sample.

PBMCs were isolated by Ficoll-Paque density gradient centrifugation. This TCR derives from an adult woman who had mild COVID-19 (a few samples of this study predate the infection). The sample titles of this study are shuffled in the database, so cell type and time point are left out; the donor was told from shared clones. The sequencing sample was made of PBMCs or a T cell subset sorted from them (not recorded which). This chain joins TRBV11-2 to TRBJ2-1, with TRBD2 identical over 9 junction bases. The bases are TGTGCCAGCAGCTTTGGCCTAGCGGGATACAATGAGCAGTTCTTC. It translates as CASSFGLAGYNEQFF.